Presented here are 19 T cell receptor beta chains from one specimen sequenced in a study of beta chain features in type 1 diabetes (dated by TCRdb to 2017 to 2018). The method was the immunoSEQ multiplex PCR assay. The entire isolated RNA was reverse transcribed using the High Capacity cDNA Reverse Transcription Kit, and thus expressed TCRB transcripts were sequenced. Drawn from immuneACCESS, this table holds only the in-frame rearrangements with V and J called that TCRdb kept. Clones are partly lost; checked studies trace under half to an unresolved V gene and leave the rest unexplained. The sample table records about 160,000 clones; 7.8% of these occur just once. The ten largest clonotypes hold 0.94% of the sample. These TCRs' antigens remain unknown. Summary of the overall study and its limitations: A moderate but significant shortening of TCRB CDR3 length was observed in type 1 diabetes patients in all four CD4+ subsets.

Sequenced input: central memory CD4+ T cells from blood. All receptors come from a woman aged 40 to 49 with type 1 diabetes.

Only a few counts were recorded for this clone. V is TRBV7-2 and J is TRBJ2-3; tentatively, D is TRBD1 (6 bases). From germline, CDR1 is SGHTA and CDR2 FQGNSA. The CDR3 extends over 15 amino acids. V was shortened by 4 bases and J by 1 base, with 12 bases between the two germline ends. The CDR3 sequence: CASSSQGKGTDTQYF. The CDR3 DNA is TGTGCCAGCAGCTCCCAGGGGAAGGGCACAGATACGCAGTATTTT. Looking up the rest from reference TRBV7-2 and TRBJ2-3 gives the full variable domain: GAGVSQSPSNKVTEKGKDVELRCDPISGHTALYWYRQSLGQGLEFLIYFQGNSAPDKSGLPSDRFSAERTGGSVSTLTIQRTQQEDSAVYLCASSSQGKGTDTQYFGPGTRLTVL.

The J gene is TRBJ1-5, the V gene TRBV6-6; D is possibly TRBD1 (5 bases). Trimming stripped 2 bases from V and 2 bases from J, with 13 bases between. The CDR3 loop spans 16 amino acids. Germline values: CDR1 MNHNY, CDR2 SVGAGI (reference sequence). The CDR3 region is CASSYPDSWGNQPQHF. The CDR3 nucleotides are TGTGCCAGCAGTTACCCCGACAGTTGGGGCAATCAGCCCCAGCATTTT.

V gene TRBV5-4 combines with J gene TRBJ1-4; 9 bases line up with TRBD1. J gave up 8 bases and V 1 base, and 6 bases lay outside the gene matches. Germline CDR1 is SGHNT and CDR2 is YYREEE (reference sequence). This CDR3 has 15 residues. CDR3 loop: CASSLPQGAGEKLFF. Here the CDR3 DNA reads TGTGCCAGCAGCTTGCCACAGGGGGCGGGGGAAAAACTGTTTTTT.

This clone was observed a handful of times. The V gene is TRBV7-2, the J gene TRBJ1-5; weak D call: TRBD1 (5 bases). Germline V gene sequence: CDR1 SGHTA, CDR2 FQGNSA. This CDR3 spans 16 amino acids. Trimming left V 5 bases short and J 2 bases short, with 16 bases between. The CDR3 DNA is TGTGCCAGCAGCGTTGACAGCATCTCGGGCAATCAGCCCCAGCATTTT. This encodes CASSVDSISGNQPQHF.

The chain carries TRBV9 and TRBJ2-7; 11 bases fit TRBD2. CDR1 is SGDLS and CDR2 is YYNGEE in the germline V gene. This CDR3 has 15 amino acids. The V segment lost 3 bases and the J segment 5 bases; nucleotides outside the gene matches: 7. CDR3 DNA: TGTGCCAGCAGCGGGAGTAGCGGGAGGGCCCACGAGCAGTACTTC. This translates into CASSGSSGRAHEQYF.

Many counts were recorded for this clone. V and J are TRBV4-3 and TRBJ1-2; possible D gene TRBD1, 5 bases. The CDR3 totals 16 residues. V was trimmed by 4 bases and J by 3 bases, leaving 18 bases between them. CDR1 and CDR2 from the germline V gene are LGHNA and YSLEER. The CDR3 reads CASSLGGGTQDYGYTF. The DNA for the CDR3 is TGCGCCAGCAGCCTTGGTGGCGGGACGCAAGACTATGGCTACACCTTC.

Written as DNA, the CDR3 is TGTGCCAGCAGCTTAACCCCAGCAGGGATTGATGGCTACACCTTC. As protein: CASSLTPAGIDGYTF. The chain uses TRBV7-3 and TRBJ1-2; D is perhaps TRBD1 (5 bases). Trimming stripped 0 bases from V and 6 bases from J, with 14 bases between. Per the germline V gene, CDR1 is SGHTA and CDR2 is FQGTGA. The CDR3 has 15 amino acids.

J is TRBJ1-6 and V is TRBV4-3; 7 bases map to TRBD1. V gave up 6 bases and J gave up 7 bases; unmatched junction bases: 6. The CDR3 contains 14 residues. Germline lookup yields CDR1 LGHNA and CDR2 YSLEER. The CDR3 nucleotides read TGCGCCAGCAGACCGACAGGGAGGAATTCACCCCTCCACTTT. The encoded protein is CASRPTGRNSPLHF.

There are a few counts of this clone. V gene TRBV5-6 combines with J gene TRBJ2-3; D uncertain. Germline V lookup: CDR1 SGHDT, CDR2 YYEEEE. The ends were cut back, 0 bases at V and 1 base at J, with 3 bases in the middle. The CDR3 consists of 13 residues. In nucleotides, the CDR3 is TGTGCCAGCAGCTTGGTCGGCACAGATACGCAGTATTTT. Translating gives CASSLVGTDTQYF. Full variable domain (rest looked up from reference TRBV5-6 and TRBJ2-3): DAGVTQSPTHLIKTRGQQVTLRCSPKSGHDTVSWYQQALGQGPQFIFQYYEEEERQRGNFPDRFSGHQFPNYSSELNVNALLLGDSALYLCASSLVGTDTQYFGPGTRLTVL.

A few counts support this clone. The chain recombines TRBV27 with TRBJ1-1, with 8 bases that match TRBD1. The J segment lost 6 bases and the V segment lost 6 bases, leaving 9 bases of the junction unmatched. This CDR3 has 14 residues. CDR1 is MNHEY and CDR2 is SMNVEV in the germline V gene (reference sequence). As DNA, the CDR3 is TGTGCCAGCAGAGTGGACAGGGACGGGGCTGAAGCTTTCTTT. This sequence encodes CASRVDRDGAEAFF.

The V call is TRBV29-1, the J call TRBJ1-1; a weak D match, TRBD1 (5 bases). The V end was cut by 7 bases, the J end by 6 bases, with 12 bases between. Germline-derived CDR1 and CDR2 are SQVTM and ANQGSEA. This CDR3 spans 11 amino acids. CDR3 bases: TGCAGCGCCAGTAGGGGATCTGAAGCTTTCTTT. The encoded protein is CSASRGSEAFF.

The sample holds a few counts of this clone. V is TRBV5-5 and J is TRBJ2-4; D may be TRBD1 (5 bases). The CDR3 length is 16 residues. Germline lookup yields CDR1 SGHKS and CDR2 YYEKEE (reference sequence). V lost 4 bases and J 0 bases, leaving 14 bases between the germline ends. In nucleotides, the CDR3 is TGTGCCAGCAGCACTGACAGCAACCCAGCCAAAAACATTCAGTACTTC. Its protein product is CASSTDSNPAKNIQYF. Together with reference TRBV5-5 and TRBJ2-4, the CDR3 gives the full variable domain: DAGVTQSPTHLIKTRGQQVTLRCSPISGHKSVSWYQQVLGQGPQFIFQYYEKEERGRGNFPDRFSARQFPNYSSELNVNALLLGDSALYLCASSTDSNPAKNIQYFGAGTRLSVL.

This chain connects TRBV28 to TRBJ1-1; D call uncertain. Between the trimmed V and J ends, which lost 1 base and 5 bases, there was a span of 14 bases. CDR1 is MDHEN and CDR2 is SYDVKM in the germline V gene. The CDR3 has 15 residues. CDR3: CASSLSGPQRTEAFF. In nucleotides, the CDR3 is TGTGCCAGCAGTTTATCGGGCCCCCAGCGGACTGAAGCTTTCTTT.

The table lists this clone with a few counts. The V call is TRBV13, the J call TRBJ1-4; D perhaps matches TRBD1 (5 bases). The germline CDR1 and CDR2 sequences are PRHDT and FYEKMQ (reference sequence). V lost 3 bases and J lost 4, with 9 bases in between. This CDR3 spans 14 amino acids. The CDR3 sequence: CASSFDRYNEKLFF. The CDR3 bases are TGTGCCAGCAGCTTCGACAGATATAATGAAAAACTGTTTTTT. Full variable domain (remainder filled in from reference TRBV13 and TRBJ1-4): AAGVIQSPRHLIKEKRETATLKCYPIPRHDTVYWYQQGPGQDPQFLISFYEKMQSDKGSIPDRFSAQQFSDYHSELNMSSLELGDSALYFCASSFDRYNEKLFFGSGTQLSVL.

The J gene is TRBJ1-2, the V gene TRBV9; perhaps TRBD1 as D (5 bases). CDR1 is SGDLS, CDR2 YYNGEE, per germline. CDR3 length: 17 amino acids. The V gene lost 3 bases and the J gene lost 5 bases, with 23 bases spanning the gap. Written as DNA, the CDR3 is TGTGCCAGCAGCGCCCAATCGCGGGGGGGTTCCCTATATGGCTACACCTTC. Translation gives CASSAQSRGGSLYGYTF. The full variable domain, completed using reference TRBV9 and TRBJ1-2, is DSGVTQTPKHLITATGQRVTLRCSPRSGDLSVYWYQQSLDQGLQFLIQYYNGEERAKGNILERFSAQQFPDLHSELNLSSLELGDSALYFCASSAQSRGGSLYGYTFGSGTRLTVV.

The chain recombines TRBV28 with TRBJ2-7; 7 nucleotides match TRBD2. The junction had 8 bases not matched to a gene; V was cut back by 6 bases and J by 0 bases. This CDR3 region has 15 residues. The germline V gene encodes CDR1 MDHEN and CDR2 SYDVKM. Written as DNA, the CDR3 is TGTGCCAGCAGGTTCTCAGCGGGGAGCTCCTACGAGCAGTACTTC. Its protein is CASRFSAGSSYEQYF.

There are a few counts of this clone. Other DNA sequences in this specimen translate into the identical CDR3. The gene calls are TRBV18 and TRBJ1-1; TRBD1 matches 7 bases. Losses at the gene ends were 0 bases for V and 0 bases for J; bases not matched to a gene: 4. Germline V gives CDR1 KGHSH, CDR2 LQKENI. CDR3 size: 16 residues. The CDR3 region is CASSPPSGTVNTEAFF. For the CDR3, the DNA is TGTGCCAGCTCACCACCCTCCGGGACAGTGAACACTGAAGCTTTCTTT.

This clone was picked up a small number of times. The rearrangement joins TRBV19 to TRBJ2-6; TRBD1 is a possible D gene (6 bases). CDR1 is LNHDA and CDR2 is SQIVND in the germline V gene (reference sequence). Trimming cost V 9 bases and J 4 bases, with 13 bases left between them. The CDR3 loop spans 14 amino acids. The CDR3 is CASTRGTGANVLTF. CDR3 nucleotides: TGTGCCAGCACCAGGGGAACGGGGGCCAACGTCCTGACTTTC.

The CDR3 region is CASSRRGGSSGANVLTF. CDR3 sequence (DNA): TGTGCCAGCAGCAGGCGGGGAGGCAGCTCTGGGGCCAACGTCCTGACTTTC. This chain joins TRBV5-4 and TRBJ2-6; D perhaps matches TRBD2 (6 bases). This CDR3 comprises 17 residues. V lost 4 bases and J 0 bases, leaving 14 bases between the germline ends. Germline V lookup: CDR1 SGHNT, CDR2 YYREEE (reference sequence).